This T cell receptor beta chain was captured by sequencing in a study of blood T cell repertoires in COVID-19. For the study at large: T cells, B-cell-depleted T cells, or PBMCs provided the cDNA or gDNA that served as material.

Participants were placed into cohorts based on the clinical history they reported. The assay was immunoSEQ multiplex PCR, and TCRdb's table has in-frame clones only and misses some. Of 270,000 or so clones detected, approximately 85% appear once; the ten largest clones hold about 6.2%. Sequenced material: PBMCs or T cells enriched from blood (not recorded which). The origin of this receptor is a woman in her forties or fifties who had been exposed to COVID-19.

For the CDR3, the DNA is TGTGCCAGTAGTTGGGGGGATAGTAGCAATCAGCCCCAGCATTTT. As protein: CASSWGDSSNQPQHF. This chain connects TRBV19 to TRBJ1-5; maybe TRBD1 (5 bases). Germline-derived CDR1 and CDR2 are LNHDA and SQIVND (reference sequence). The V end lost 5 bases, the J end lost 0 bases, and 11 bases lay between the germline ends. The CDR3 spans 15 residues.